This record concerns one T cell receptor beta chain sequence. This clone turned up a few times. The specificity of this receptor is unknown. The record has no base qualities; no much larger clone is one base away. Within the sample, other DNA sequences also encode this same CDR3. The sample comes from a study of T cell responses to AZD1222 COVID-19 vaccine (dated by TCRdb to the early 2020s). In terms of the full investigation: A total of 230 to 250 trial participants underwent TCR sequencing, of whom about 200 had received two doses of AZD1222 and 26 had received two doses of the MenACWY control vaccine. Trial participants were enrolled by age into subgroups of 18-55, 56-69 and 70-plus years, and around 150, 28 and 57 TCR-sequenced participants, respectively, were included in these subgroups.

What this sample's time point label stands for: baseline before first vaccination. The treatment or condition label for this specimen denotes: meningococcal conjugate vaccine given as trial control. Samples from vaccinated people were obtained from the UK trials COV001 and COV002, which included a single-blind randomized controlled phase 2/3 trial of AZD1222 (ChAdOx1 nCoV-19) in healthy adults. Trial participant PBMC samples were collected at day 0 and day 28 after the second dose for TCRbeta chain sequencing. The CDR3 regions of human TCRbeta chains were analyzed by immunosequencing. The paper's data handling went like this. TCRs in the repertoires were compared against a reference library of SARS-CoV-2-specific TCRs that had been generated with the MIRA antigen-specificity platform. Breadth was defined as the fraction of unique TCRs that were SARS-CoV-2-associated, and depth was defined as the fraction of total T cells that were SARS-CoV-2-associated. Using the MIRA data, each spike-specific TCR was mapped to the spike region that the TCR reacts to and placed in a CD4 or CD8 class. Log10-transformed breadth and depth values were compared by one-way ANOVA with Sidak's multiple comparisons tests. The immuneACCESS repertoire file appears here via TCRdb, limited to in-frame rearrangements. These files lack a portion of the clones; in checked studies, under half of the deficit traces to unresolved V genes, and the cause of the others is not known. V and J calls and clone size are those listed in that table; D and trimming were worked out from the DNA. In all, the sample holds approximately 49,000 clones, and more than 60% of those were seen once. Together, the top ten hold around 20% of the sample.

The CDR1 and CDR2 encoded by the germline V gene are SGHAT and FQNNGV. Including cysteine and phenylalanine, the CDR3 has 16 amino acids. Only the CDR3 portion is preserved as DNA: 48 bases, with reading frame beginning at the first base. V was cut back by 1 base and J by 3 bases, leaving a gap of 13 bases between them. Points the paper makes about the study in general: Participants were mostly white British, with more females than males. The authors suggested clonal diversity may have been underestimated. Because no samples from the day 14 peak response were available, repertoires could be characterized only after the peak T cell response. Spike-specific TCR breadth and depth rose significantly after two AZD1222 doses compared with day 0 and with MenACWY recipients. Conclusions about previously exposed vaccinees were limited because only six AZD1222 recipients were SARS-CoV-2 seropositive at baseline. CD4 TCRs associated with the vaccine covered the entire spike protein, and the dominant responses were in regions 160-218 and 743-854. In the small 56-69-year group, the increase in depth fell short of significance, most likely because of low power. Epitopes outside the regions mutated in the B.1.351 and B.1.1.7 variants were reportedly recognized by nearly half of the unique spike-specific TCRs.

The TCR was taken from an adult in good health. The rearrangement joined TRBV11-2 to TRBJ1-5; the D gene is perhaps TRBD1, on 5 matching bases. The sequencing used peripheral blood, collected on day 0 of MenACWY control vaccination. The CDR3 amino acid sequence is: CASSLGSGRINQPQHF. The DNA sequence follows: TGTGCCAGCAGCTTAGGGTCGGGGCGGATCAATCAGCCCCAGCATTTT.